The following is a TCR beta chain sequence with its context. This entry is derived from a study of blood T cell repertoires in COVID-19. The repertoire was sequenced with immunoSEQ multiplex PCR; TCRdb's copy has only in-frame clones and lacks some. Of about 240,000 clones in the sample, about 93% were seen once. From germline, CDR1 is SGDLS and CDR2 YYNGEE. V lost 3 bases and J 2 bases, leaving 10 bases between the germline ends. This CDR3 is 14 amino acids long. The source material was peripheral blood. The V call is TRBV9, the J call TRBJ2-3; D is possibly TRBD2 (5 bases). This sequence originates from a man under 40 with COVID-19, enrolled during active disease. CDR3: CASSDLDYTDTQYF. In DNA, the CDR3 is TGTGCCAGCAGCGACTTAGACTACACAGATACGCAGTATTTT.